The TCR beta chain under discussion was sequenced for a study of blood T cell repertoires in COVID-19. In the original processing: Amplified reference gene primers provided the basis for estimating nucleated cell counts. The data were produced by immunoSEQ multiplex PCR, yet TCRdb's version contains in-frame clones alone and is incomplete. The V and J calls and clone size are taken from that table; D and trimming were inferred from the DNA. Of 98,000 or so clones in the sample, around 84% were seen once. The sequencing sample was made of peripheral blood. The TCR was taken from a man aged 60 to 75 with acute or convalescent COVID-19.

The chain's CDR3 is CSVLDSAGNTIYF. In DNA form, the CDR3 reads TGCAGCGTCCTAGACAGTGCTGGAAACACCATATATTTT. V gene TRBV29-1 combines with J gene TRBJ1-3, with a weak D call TRBD1 (5 bases). Trimming cost V 6 bases and J 2 bases, with 11 bases left between them. From germline, CDR1 is SQVTM and CDR2 ANQGSEA. The CDR3 has 13 residues.